This T cell receptor (beta chain) was identified during a study of shared clonotypes between healthy human individuals. TCRdb's table, derived via immunoSEQ multiplex PCR, lists solely in-frame clones and lacks some. The sample lists roughly 100,000 clones, roughly 70% occurring once. Germline lookup yields CDR1 SGHTA and CDR2 FQGTGA. CDR3 length: 13 residues. V was trimmed by 2 bases and J by 5 bases, leaving 10 bases between them. The sequence came from a woman in her thirties in good health. The source material was memory CD8+ T cells sorted from blood. The subset denotes: CD45RO+ cells pooled with CCR7-negative TemRA cells. V is TRBV7-3 and J is TRBJ2-7; perhaps TRBD2 as D (5 bases). CDR3 region: CASSLWPGNEQYF. The CDR3 DNA follows: TGTGCCAGCAGCTTATGGCCGGGAAACGAGCAGTACTTC.